The clone carrying this T cell receptor beta chain turned up a few times. No antigen is known for it. The data were taken from a study of response to subunit inactivated influenza vaccine. The study's findings and limits: Few new T cells, the authors suggested, are recruited by each seasonal influenza vaccination.

Per the germline V gene, CDR1 is MNHEY and CDR2 is SVGEGT. This CDR3 is built from 16 residues. The V and J ends lost 5 bases and 8 bases, in that order; junction bases with no gene match: 12. TCRdb reprocessed the RT-PCR reads via MiXCR and lists one record per CDR3 protein. This table holds 650,000 to 850,000 distinct CDR3 sequences, roughly 14% found once. This chain joins TRBV6-2 or TRBV6-3 and TRBJ2-1; 10 bases are shared with TRBD2. This specimen consisted of PBMCs from blood, obtained less than 15 days before vaccination. The receptor was isolated from a man in his fifties or sixties who received an inactivated influenza vaccine. The DNA for the CDR3 is TGTGCCAGCAGTACCCCCTCTAGCGGGGGAAGGGATGAGCAGTTCTTC. It is translated as CASSTPSSGGRDEQFF.